The entry that follows covers one T cell receptor (beta chain) sequence. Its cognate antigen is unknown. It was 3,000 to 4,500 ng of total RNA that each TCR library used. With the 5' RACE reads reprocessed, TCRdb shows one record per CDR3 protein and no DNA. Its clone listing holds tens of thousands of distinct CDR3 sequences. The length of the CDR3 is 13 residues. Per the germline V gene, CDR1 is SGHRS and CDR2 is YFSETQ. Phlebotomy per donor yielded a single 2.5 ml blood sample. It was from whole blood, with no T cell sorting, that total RNA was isolated. The sample originates from a study of monozygotic twins with inflammatory bowel disease. Study results and caveats: Researchers report that IBD patients shared fewer clonotypes with others than healthy twins, especially amid disease activity.

What was sequenced was blood. The sequence was collected from a human donor with ulcerative colitis or Crohn's disease, or a healthy co-twin of an affected twin (not recorded which). This chain connects TRBV5-1 to TRBJ2-7; TCRdb outputs TRBD2, but without DNA this stays unchecked. This chain's CDR3 is CASSLGRNYEQYF.